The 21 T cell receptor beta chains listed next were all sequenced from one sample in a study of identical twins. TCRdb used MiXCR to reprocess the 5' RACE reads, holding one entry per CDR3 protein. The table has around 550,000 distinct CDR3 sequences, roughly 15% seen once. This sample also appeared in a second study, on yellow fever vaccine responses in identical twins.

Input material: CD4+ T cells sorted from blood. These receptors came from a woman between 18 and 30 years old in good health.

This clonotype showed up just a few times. The CDR3 DNA follows: TGTGCCAGCAGCTTAGTCGGGCACAACACCGGGGAGCTGTTTTTT. Translated, it gives CASSLVGHNTGELFF. The gene calls are TRBV7-8 and TRBJ2-2; D not certain. With 1 base removed from V and 2 bases from J, the gap between germline ends came to 8 bases. There are 15 residues in the CDR3. Germline values: CDR1 SGHVS, CDR2 FQNEAQ.

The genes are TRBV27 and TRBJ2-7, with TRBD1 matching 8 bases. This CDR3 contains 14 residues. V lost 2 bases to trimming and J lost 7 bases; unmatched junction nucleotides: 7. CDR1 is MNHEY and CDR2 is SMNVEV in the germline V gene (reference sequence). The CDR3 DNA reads TGTGCCAGCAGTTTAGGACAGGGTAAAGGTGAGCAGTACTTC. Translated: CASSLGQGKGEQYF.

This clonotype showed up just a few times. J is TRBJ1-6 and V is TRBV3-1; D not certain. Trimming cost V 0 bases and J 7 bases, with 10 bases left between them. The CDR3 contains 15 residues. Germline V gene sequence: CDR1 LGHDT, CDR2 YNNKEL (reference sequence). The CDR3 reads CASSQEGQENSPLHF. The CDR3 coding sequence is TGTGCCAGCAGCCAAGAGGGTCAGGAGAATTCACCCCTCCACTTT.

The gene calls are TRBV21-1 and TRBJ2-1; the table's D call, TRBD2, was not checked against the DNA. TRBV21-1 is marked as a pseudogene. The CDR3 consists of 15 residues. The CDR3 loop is CASSKEGTSPNEQFF. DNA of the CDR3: TGTGCCAGCAGCAAAGAAGGGACTAGTCCCAATGAGCAGTTCTTC.

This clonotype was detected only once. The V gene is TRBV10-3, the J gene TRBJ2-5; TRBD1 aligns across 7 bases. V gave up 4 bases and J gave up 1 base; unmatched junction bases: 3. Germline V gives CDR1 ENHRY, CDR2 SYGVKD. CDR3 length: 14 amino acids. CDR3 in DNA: TGTGCCATCAGTGGACAGGGATTCCAAGAGACCCAGTACTTC. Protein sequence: CAISGQGFQETQYF.

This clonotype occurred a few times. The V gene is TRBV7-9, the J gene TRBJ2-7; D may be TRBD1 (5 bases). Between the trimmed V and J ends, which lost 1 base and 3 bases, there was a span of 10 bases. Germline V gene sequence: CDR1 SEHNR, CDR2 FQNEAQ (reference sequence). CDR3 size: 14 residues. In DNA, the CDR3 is TGTGCCAGCAGCTTAGGGCAGGGTGTCTACGAGCAGTACGTC. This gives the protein CASSLGQGVYEQYV.

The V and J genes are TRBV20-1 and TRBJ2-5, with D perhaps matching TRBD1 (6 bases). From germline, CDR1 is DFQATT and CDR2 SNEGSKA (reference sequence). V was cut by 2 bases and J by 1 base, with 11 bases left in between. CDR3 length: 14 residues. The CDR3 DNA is TGCAGTGCTAGATCGGACAGATTCCAAGAGACCCAGTACTTC. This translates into CSARSDRFQETQYF.

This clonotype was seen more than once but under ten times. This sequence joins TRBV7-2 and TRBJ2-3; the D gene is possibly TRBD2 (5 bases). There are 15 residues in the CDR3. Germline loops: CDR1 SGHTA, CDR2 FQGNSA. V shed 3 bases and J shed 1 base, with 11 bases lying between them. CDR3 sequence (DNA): TGTGCCAGCAGCTTTCTAGCACCCCGCACAGATACGCAGTATTTT. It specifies CASSFLAPRTDTQYF.

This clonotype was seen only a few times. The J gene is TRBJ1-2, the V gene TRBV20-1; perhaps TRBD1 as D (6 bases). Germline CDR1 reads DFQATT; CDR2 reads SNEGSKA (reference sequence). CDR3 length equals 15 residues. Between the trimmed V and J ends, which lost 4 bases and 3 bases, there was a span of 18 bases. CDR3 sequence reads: CSATPPRGGDYGYTF. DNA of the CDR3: TGCAGTGCTACCCCCCCCAGGGGAGGGGACTATGGCTACACCTTC.

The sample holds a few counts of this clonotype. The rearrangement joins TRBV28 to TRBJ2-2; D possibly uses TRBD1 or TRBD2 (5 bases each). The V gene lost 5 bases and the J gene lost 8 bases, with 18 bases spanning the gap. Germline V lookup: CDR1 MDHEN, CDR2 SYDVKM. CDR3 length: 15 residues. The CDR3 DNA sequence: TGTGCCAGCAGTAAACCGGGACCCGAGAGGGGGGAGCTGTTTTTT. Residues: CASSKPGPERGELFF.

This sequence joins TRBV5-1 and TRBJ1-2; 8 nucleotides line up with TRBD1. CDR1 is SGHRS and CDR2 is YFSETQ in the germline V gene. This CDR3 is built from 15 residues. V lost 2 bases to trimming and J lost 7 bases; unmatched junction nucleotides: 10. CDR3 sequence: CASSFTGTGLSGYTF. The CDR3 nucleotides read TGCGCCAGCAGCTTTACCGGGACAGGTCTTTCTGGCTACACCTTC.

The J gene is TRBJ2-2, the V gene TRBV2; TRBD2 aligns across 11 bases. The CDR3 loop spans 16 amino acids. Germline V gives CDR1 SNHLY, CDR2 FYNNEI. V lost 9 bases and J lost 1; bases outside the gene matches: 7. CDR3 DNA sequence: TGTGCCAGGACAACTGGACTAGCGGGGAACACCGGGGAGCTGTTTTTT. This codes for CARTTGLAGNTGELFF.

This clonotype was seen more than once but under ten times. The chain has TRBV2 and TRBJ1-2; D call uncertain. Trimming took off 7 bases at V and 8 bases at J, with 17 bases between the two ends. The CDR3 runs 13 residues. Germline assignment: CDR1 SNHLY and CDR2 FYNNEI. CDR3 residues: CASTQDEAGGYTF. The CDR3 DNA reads TGTGCCAGCACCCAGGACGAGGCGGGCGGCTACACCTTC.

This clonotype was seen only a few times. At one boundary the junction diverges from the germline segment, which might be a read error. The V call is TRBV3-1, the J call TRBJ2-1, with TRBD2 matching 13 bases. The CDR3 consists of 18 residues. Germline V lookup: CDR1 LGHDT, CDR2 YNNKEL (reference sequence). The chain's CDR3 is CASRQGGLAGVAYNEQFF. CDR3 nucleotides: TGTGCCAGCAGGCAAGGCGGACTAGCGGGGGTAGCCTACAATGAGCAGTTCTTC.

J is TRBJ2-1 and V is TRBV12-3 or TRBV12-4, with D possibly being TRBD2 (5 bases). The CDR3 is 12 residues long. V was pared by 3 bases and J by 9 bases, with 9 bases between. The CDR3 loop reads CASSFPRGEQFF. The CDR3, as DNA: TGTGCCAGCAGTTTTCCTCGGGGTGAGCAGTTCTTC.

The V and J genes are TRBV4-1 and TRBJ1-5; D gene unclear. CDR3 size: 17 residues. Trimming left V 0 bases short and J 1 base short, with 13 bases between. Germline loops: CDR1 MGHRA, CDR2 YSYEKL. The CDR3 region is CASSQDWPSGSNQPQHF. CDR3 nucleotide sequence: TGCGCCAGCAGCCAAGATTGGCCCTCCGGGAGCAATCAGCCCCAGCATTTT.

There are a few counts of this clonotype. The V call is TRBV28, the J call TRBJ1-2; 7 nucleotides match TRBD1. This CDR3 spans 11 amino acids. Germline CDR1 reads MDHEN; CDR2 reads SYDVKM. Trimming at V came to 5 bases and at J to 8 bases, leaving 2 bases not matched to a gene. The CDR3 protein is CASSNRGGYTF. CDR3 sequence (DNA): TGTGCCAGCAGTAACAGGGGAGGCTACACCTTC.

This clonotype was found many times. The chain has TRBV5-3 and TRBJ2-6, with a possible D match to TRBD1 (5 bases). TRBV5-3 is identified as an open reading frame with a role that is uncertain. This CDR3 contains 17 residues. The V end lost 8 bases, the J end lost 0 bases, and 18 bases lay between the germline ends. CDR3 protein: CASRTDRESSGANVLTF. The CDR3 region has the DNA TGTGCCAGCAGAACCGACAGAGAGAGCTCTGGGGCCAACGTCCTGACTTTC.

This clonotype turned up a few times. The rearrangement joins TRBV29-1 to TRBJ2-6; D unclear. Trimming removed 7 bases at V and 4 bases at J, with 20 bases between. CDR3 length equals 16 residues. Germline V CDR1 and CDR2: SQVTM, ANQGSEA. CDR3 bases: TGCAGCGCTGGACCAGACACTACTACGGGGGCCAACGTCCTGACTTTC. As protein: CSAGPDTTTGANVLTF.

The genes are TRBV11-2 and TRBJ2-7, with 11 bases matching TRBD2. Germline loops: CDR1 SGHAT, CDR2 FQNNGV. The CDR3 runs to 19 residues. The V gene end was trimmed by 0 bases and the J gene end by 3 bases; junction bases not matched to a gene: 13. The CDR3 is CASSLELAGLAERIYEQYF. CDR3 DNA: TGTGCCAGCAGCTTAGAGTTAGCGGGACTAGCGGAAAGAATCTACGAGCAGTACTTC.

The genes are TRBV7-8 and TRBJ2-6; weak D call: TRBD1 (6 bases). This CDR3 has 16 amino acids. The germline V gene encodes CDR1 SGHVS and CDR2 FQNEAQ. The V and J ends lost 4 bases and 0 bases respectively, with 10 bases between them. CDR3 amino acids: CASSSQGGSGANVLTF. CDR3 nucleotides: TGTGCCAGCAGCTCTCAAGGGGGCTCTGGGGCCAACGTCCTGACTTTC.